This TCR beta chain was found in a study of patients and donors after allogeneic stem cell transplantation. Via MiXCR, TCRdb re-called the RT-PCR reads, giving one row per CDR3 protein. This table holds over 200,000 distinct CDR3 sequences, about 38% found once. V lost 3 bases to trimming and J lost 6 bases; unmatched junction nucleotides: 9. Germline V gene sequence: CDR1 SGHRS, CDR2 YFSETQ. The length of the CDR3 is 15 residues. The receptor was derived from a human donor who was either an allogeneic HSCT recipient or a stem cell or donor lymphocyte infusion donor (not recorded which). It is not recorded whose cells these are; they may come from a transplant donor. Sequencing input: blood, either unsorted or a sorted T cell fraction (not recorded which). V and J are TRBV5-1 and TRBJ2-3, with 8 nucleotides matching TRBD1. CDR3 in amino acids: CASSWDRFIGDTQYF. Here the CDR3 DNA reads TGCGCCAGCAGCTGGGACAGGTTCATAGGGGATACGCAGTATTTT.